This entry is about one TCR beta chain. This sample was taken from a study of blood T cell repertoires in COVID-19. About the study: Acute and convalescent COVID-19 specimens originated in the United States, Italy and Spain. The cDNA or gDNA used as material had been derived from T cells, B-cell-depleted T cells, or PBMCs.

Original processing methods: Amplification from reference gene primers served as the basis for estimated nucleated cell counts. Clones were sequenced by immunoSEQ multiplex PCR, and TCRdb holds only the in-frame ones, with some missing. The V and J calls and the clone size are those of that table, but D and trimming were determined from the DNA. This table holds approximately 160,000 clones, around nine tenths found once. CDR1 is LNHDA, CDR2 SQIVND, per germline (reference sequence). V shed 0 bases and J 6 bases; nucleotides not matched to a gene: 6. The CDR3 contains 15 residues. Sequenced material: peripheral blood. This receptor was identified in a man in his 60s with active or convalescent COVID-19. The rearrangement links TRBV19 to TRBJ2-5, with 8 bases aligning to TRBD1. The CDR3 nucleotides read TGTGCCAGTAGTATAGATGGACAGGGAGAGAAGACCCAGTACTTC. Its protein product is CASSIDGQGEKTQYF.